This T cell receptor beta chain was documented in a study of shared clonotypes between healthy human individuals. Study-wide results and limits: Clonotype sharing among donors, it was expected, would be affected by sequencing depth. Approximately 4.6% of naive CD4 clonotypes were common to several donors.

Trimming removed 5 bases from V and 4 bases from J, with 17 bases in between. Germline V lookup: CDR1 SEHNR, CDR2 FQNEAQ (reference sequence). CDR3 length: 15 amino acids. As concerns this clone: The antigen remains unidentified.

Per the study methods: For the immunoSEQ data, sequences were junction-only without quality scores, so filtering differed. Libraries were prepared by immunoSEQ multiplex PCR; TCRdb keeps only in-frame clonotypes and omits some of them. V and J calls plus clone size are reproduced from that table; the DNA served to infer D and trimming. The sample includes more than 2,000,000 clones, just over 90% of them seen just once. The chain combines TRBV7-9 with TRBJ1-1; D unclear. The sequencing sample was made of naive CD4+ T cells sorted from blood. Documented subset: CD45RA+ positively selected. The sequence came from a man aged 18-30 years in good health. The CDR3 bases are TGTGCCAGCAGCCCCAAGGGTAGGGAGGGCACTGAAGCTTTCTTT. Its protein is CASSPKGREGTEAFF.